This TCR beta chain was documented in a study of shared clonotypes between healthy human individuals. Study-level points and caveats: Among the subsets, naive ones generally showed larger estimated richness than memory ones.

An even split of each subset's genomic DNA across several immunoSEQ plates was performed. Only in-frame clones appear in the TCRdb table, and some are missing; sequencing was by immunoSEQ multiplex PCR. The table has roughly 2 million clones, 95% seen once. V was trimmed by 3 bases and J by 9 bases, leaving 19 bases between them. This CDR3 is built from 14 residues. Per the germline V gene, CDR1 is SGHRS and CDR2 is YFSETQ. With respect to this clone: Antigen specificity is unknown.

Donors included only healthy HIV-negative adults lacking recent acute infections or vaccinations. All donors were Caucasian adults living in Nashville, Tennessee. Sequencing input: naive CD4+ T cells sorted from blood. Subset of the sample: CD45RA+ positively selected. The chain couples TRBV5-1 to TRBJ2-7; no reliable D call. The sequence was obtained from a man between 18 and 29 years old in good health. Here the CDR3 DNA reads TGCGCCAGCAGCTCTGAGACGCCGGATTTGGGGCAGTACTTC. Encoded protein: CASSSETPDLGQYF. The complete variable domain, with remaining parts taken from reference TRBV5-1 and TRBJ2-7, reads KAGVTQTPRYLIKTRGQQVTLSCSPISGHRSVSWYQQTPGQGLQFLFEYFSETQRNKGNFPGRFSGRQFSNSRSEMNVSTLELGDSALYLCASSSETPDLGQYFGPGTRLTVT.